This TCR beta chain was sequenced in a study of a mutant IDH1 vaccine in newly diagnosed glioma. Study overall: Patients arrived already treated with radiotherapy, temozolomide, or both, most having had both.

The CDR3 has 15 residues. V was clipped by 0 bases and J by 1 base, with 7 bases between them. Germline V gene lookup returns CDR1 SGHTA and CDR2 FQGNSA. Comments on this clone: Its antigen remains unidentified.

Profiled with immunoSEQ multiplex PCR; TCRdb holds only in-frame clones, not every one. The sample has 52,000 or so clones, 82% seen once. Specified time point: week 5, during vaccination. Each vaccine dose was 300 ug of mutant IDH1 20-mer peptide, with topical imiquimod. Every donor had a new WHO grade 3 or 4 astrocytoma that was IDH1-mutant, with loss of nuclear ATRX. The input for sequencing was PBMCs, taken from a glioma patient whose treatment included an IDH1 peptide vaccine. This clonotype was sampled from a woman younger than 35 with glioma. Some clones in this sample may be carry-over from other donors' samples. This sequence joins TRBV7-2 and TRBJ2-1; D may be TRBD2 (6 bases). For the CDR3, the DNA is TGTGCCAGCAGCTTAGCCCGGGGGTCCTACAATGAGCAGTTCTTC. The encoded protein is CASSLARGSYNEQFF.